This T cell receptor (beta chain) was sequenced during a study of T cell responses to AZD1222 COVID-19 vaccine. Overall study context: Investigators merged groups given second doses at roughly 4 or roughly 12 weeks.

Trimming took 3 bases from V and 4 from J, leaving 12 bases between them. From germline, CDR1 is LGHNT and CDR2 FRNRAP. The CDR3 loop spans 15 amino acids. Sequencing was performed with immunoSEQ multiplex PCR; in TCRdb, only in-frame clones are kept and a portion is missing. Seen here are about 99,000 clones, 90% to 95% observed once, and the top ten hold roughly 13%. A single count supports this clone. This specimen was peripheral blood, taken on day 0 of AZD1222 vaccination. The receptor was derived from an adult in good health. The J gene is TRBJ2-2, the V gene TRBV12-5; D tentatively fits TRBD1 or TRBD2 (6 bases each). CDR3 DNA sequence: TGTGCTAGTGGTTTTTCGGGGGCCGTCACCGGGGAGCTGTTTTTT. Translation: CASGFSGAVTGELFF.